The sequence of this T cell receptor beta chain was determined in a study of cytomegalovirus exposure and HLA in healthy donors. Trimming left V 2 bases short and J 7 bases short, with 5 bases between. This CDR3 region has 11 residues. Germline CDR1 SGHTA, CDR2 FQGNSA. The PCR contained 60 Vbeta and 13 Jbeta primers. Some clones are missing from TCRdb's copy, which holds only in-frame ones; the method was immunoSEQ multiplex PCR. The sample includes 100,000 to 150,000 clones, around 75% of them seen just once. V is TRBV7-2 and J is TRBJ1-1; D ambiguous. The sample consisted of PBMCs. This TCR was recovered from a woman in her forties or fifties in good health and CMV-seronegative. The CDR3 spells CASSLQIEAFF. The CDR3, as DNA: TGTGCCAGCAGCTTACAGATTGAAGCTTTCTTT.